This T cell receptor beta chain came from a study of cytomegalovirus exposure and HLA in healthy donors. Vbeta (60) and Jbeta (13) primers were used in the PCR. Clones were sequenced by immunoSEQ multiplex PCR, and TCRdb holds only the in-frame ones, with some missing. The top ten hold roughly 7% of the sample, which has about 150,000 clones, about 60% seen once. This clone was recorded many times. What it binds is not known. The CDR3 is 15 amino acids. Per germline, CDR1 MNHNS and CDR2 SASEGT. V gave up 2 bases and J gave up 7 bases, with 17 bases separating them. Findings of the study overall: Follow-up analysis later connected one missense variant in DCLRE1C with trimming of TCR beta V- and J-genes. For most subjects, TCR beta sequences were reported to predict HLA-A and HLA-B alleles with accuracy.

The chain is built from TRBV6-1 and TRBJ1-1; D is unclear. The receptor was derived from a woman aged 60-75 years in good health and CMV-seropositive. The sample consisted of PBMCs. The chain's CDR3 is CASSETSAEADEAFF. In DNA form, the CDR3 reads TGTGCCAGCAGTGAAACTAGCGCAGAAGCCGATGAAGCTTTCTTT.